These 24 T cell receptor beta chains were sequenced from one sample in a study of T cell responses to AZD1222 COVID-19 vaccine. The method was immunoSEQ multiplex PCR; TCRdb's version includes in-frame clones alone and lacks a portion of them. This sample carries approximately 85,000 clones, roughly nine tenths of them seen once, and the ten largest clones take 7%. The sample here was peripheral blood, taken on day 0 of AZD1222 vaccination. These receptors all come from an adult in good health.

The V and J genes are TRBV6-4 and TRBJ1-2; 10 positions agree with TRBD1. V shed 2 bases, J shed 7 bases, and the junction held 19 bases outside the gene matches. CDR1 is MRHNA and CDR2 is SNTAGT in the germline V gene. This CDR3 contains 19 residues. The CDR3 region has the DNA TGTGCCAGCAGTGACCGATCTATACGACAGGGGGCGTTTTTTGGTGGCTACACCTTC. It codes for CASSDRSIRQGAFFGGYTF.

J is TRBJ1-5 and V is TRBV25-1; a weak D match, TRBD1 (6 bases). CDR3 length: 14 residues. CDR1 is MGHDK, CDR2 SYGVNS, per germline. Between the trimmed V and J ends, which lost 2 bases and 7 bases, there was a span of 12 bases. The DNA for the CDR3 is TGTGCCAGCAGTGAAATGGGCGGGGGCCAGCCCCAGCATTTT. It translates to CASSEMGGGQPQHF.

This chain joins TRBV5-1 and TRBJ2-3; 11 nucleotides line up with TRBD2. Losses at the gene ends were 0 bases for V and 5 bases for J; bases not matched to a gene: 5. Germline V gene sequence: CDR1 SGHRS, CDR2 YFSETQ. CDR3 length equals 16 residues. The CDR3: CASSLGSGRAKDTQYF. Here the CDR3 DNA reads TGCGCCAGCAGCTTGGGTAGCGGGAGGGCCAAAGATACGCAGTATTTT.

The chain is built from TRBV6-4 and TRBJ2-2, with D hard to call. Per the germline V gene, CDR1 is MRHNA and CDR2 is SNTAGT. The CDR3 contains 14 residues. V lost 2 bases and J 4 bases, leaving 8 bases between the germline ends. Here the CDR3 DNA reads TGTGCCAGCAGTGACACCGGGCCCACCGGGGAGCTGTTTTTT. Encoded protein: CASSDTGPTGELFF.

The V and J genes are TRBV5-1 and TRBJ2-2; TRBD1 matches at 9 bases. CDR3 size: 18 residues. V trimming: 4 bases; J trimming: 4 bases; junction bases outside the gene matches: 14. The germline V gene has CDR1 SGHRS and CDR2 YFSETQ. CDR3 sequence (DNA): TGCGCCAGCAGCCCAATAATTCCGGGACAGGGCGTCACCGGGGAGCTGTTTTTT. Amino acid sequence: CASSPIIPGQGVTGELFF.

The rearrangement joins TRBV5-1 to TRBJ2-1, with D tentatively TRBD1 or TRBD2 (5 bases each). The germline V gene has CDR1 SGHRS and CDR2 YFSETQ. Trimming took off 4 bases at V and 0 bases at J, with 11 bases between the two ends. The CDR3 loop spans 15 amino acids. Here the CDR3 reads CASSRDRSSYNEQFF. CDR3 in DNA: TGCGCCAGCAGCCGGGACCGAAGCTCCTACAATGAGCAGTTCTTC. Supplemented by reference TRBV5-1 and TRBJ2-1, the full variable domain reads KAGVTQTPRYLIKTRGQQVTLSCSPISGHRSVSWYQQTPGQGLQFLFEYFSETQRNKGNFPGRFSGRQFSNSRSEMNVSTLELGDSALYLCASSRDRSSYNEQFFGPGTRLTVL.

In DNA, the CDR3 is TGTGCCAGCAGTACGGGGCAGGGCTATGGCTACACCTTC. Translation gives CASSTGQGYGYTF. This chain connects TRBV6-4 to TRBJ1-2; the D gene is possibly TRBD1 (5 bases). The CDR3 runs to 13 residues. Per germline, CDR1 MRHNA and CDR2 SNTAGT. Trimming stripped 5 bases from V and 4 bases from J, with 11 bases between.

This rearrangement joins TRBV19 to TRBJ1-2; 7 bases match TRBD1. Trimming at V came to 5 bases and at J to 2 bases, leaving 8 bases not matched to a gene. CDR1 is LNHDA, CDR2 SQIVND, per germline (reference sequence). The CDR3 totals 15 residues. This CDR3 is CASSGLGTENYGYTF. The CDR3 DNA reads TGTGCCAGTAGTGGCCTGGGGACAGAGAACTATGGCTACACCTTC.

This sequence joins TRBV28 and TRBJ2-1; D not resolved. The CDR3 is made up of 13 amino acids. Trimming took 7 bases from V and 6 from J, leaving 13 bases between them. The germline CDR1 and CDR2 sequences are MDHEN and SYDVKM. The CDR3 spells CASTKNRLNEQFF. DNA for the CDR3: TGTGCCAGCACAAAGAACAGACTCAATGAGCAGTTCTTC.

This rearrangement joins TRBV5-8 to TRBJ1-2, with D unclear. V lost 8 bases and J lost 1, with 3 bases in between. Germline V CDR1 and CDR2: SGHTS, YDEGEE. The CDR3 extends over 10 amino acids. In DNA form, the CDR3 reads TGTGCCAGTTTTAACTATGGCTACACCTTC. Its translation: CASFNYGYTF.

About this clone itself: The sample holds other DNA sequences that translate to the same CDR3. The genes are TRBV7-2 and TRBJ1-3; the D gene is possibly TRBD1 (5 bases). CDR1 is SGHTA and CDR2 is FQGNSA in the germline V gene. The CDR3 consists of 14 residues. V was clipped by 5 bases and J by 3 bases, with 11 bases between them. CDR3 in DNA: TGTGCCAGCAGCCTTACCGGGGGTGGAAACACCATATATTTT. It codes for CASSLTGGGNTIYF.

J is TRBJ1-1 and V is TRBV7-2; 7 bases are shared with TRBD1. The CDR3 sequence is 14 residues long. V dropped 4 bases and J dropped 4; count of bases not matched to a gene: 6. Germline values: CDR1 SGHTA, CDR2 FQGNSA. The CDR3, as DNA: TGTGCCAGCAGCTCGGCAGGGGGGGCCACTGAAGCTTTCTTT. This codes for CASSSAGGATEAFF.

The DNA for the CDR3 is TGCGCCAGCAGCTTGGGTGCGGGGGGGCCCGTTGAGCAGTTCTTC. As protein: CASSLGAGGPVEQFF. The V call is TRBV5-1, the J call TRBJ2-1, with 9 bases fitting TRBD2. Germline CDR1 reads SGHRS; CDR2 reads YFSETQ. The CDR3 runs to 15 residues. V gave up 0 bases and J gave up 9 bases; unmatched junction bases: 7.

The chain couples TRBV10-1 to TRBJ2-5; D not resolved. The germline V gene encodes CDR1 WNHNN and CDR2 SYGVQD (reference sequence). The CDR3 is 14 amino acids. V was cut by 1 base and J by 5 bases, with 11 bases left in between. As DNA, the CDR3 is TGCGCCAGCAGTGAGTGGGTGGGCGCGGAGACCCAGTACTTC. Its protein is CASSEWVGAETQYF.

The CDR3 DNA reads as TGTGCCAGTAGTTCCAGGGAAGGCTATGGCTACACCTTC. Protein sequence: CASSSREGYGYTF. V is TRBV19 and J is TRBJ1-2, with a tentative D call TRBD1 (5 bases). V dropped 5 bases and J dropped 4 bases, with 11 bases sitting between them. The CDR3 extends over 13 amino acids. Germline V CDR1 and CDR2: LNHDA, SQIVND (reference sequence).

For this clone: An end of the junction does not agree with germline; a read error may underlie this. The chain recombines TRBV30 with TRBJ2-3; perhaps TRBD1 as D (6 bases). Looked up from germline, CDR1 is GTSNPN and CDR2 is SVGIG (reference sequence). This CDR3 is built from 15 residues. The CDR3 bases are TGTGCCTGGAGTGAGGGGACATACCGCAGAGATACGCAGTCTTTT. Protein: CAWSEGTYRRDTQSF.

The chain carries TRBV5-1 and TRBJ1-2; no clear D gene. CDR1 and CDR2 from the germline V gene are SGHRS and YFSETQ. This CDR3 has 12 residues. V lost 4 bases to trimming and J lost 2 bases, with 6 bases between them. The CDR3 nucleotides read TGCGCCAGCAGCCCGGCGAACTATGGCTACACCTTC. Translating it yields CASSPANYGYTF.

This chain connects TRBV7-9 to TRBJ2-5; 7 nucleotides match TRBD2. The CDR3 is 14 amino acids. Germline values: CDR1 SEHNR, CDR2 FQNEAQ (reference sequence). J was trimmed by 0 bases and V by 5 bases; bases with no gene match: 3. The CDR3 nucleotides read TGTGCCAGCAGCCCAAGCGGGGACCAAGAGACCCAGTACTTC. Its protein product is CASSPSGDQETQYF. Full variable domain (missing parts from reference TRBV7-9 and TRBJ2-5): DTGVSQNPRHKITKRGQNVTFRCDPISEHNRLYWYRQTLGQGPEFLTYFQNEAQLEKSRLLSDRFSAERPKGSFSTLEIQRTEQGDSAMYLCASSPSGDQETQYFGPGTRLLVL.

This sequence joins TRBV6-5 and TRBJ2-3, with 12 bases fitting TRBD2. Germline assignment: CDR1 MNHEY and CDR2 SVGAGI. The length of the CDR3 is 15 residues. V trimming: 5 bases; J trimming: 5 bases; junction bases outside the gene matches: 5. The CDR3 nucleotides are TGTGCCAGCAGTCTCCTAGCGGGAGGGCGAGATACGCAGTATTTT. It encodes CASSLLAGGRDTQYF.

V gene TRBV5-1 combines with J gene TRBJ1-3; D is unresolved. CDR1 is SGHRS, CDR2 YFSETQ, per germline. The V end lost 3 bases, the J end lost 0 bases, and 7 bases lay between the germline ends. This CDR3 comprises 14 residues. As DNA, the CDR3 is TGCGCCAGCAGCTACGAGAGCTCTGGAAACACCATATATTTT. It codes for CASSYESSGNTIYF.

The chain uses TRBV6-5 and TRBJ1-2; D is possibly TRBD1 (6 bases). This CDR3 is 13 amino acids long. Germline lookup yields CDR1 MNHEY and CDR2 SVGAGI. The V gene lost 4 bases and the J gene lost 1 base, with 7 bases spanning the gap. CDR3 loop: CASSLQGNYGYTF. The CDR3 DNA follows: TGTGCCAGCAGTTTACAGGGTAACTATGGCTACACCTTC.

The chain combines TRBV6-2 or TRBV6-3 with TRBJ2-1, with D possibly being TRBD2 (6 bases). Germline CDR1 and CDR2: MNHEY and SVGEGT. The CDR3 length is 17 residues. Between the trimmed V and J ends, which lost 2 bases and 6 bases, there was a span of 20 bases. The CDR3 nucleotides are TGTGCCAGCAGTTACACCACTAGCCGGAGGGGCCGCAATGAGCAGTTCTTC. It codes for CASSYTTSRRGRNEQFF.

The chain carries TRBV24-1 and TRBJ1-5; D is undetermined. The CDR3 runs 13 residues. V dropped 5 bases and J dropped 3 bases, with 7 bases sitting between them. Germline V CDR1 and CDR2: KGHDR, SFDVKD. CDR3 nucleotides: TGTGCCACCAGTGGCCGACTCAATCAGCCCCAGCATTTT. Translated, it gives CATSGRLNQPQHF.

This clone was counted between two and nine times. The rearrangement joins TRBV7-2 to TRBJ2-7; D gene unclear. Trimming shortened V by 0 bases and J by 5 bases, and 2 bases separated the two germline ends. The CDR3 sequence is 11 residues long. CDR1 is SGHTA and CDR2 is FQGNSA in the germline V gene. In DNA, the CDR3 is TGTGCCAGCAGCTTAGCTAACGAGCAGTACTTC. It codes for CASSLANEQYF.